A single sample is the source of the 23 T cell receptor beta chains below, sequenced in a study of response to subunit inactivated influenza vaccine. TCRdb independently ran MiXCR on the RT-PCR reads; one entry per CDR3 protein. The sample has approximately 500,000 distinct CDR3 sequences; around a quarter are singletons. This sample was shared with a second study, whose subject was T cells expressing NK-cell markers. That source reports: With UMIs, 5'RACE template switching was used to make TCR beta cDNA.

The input for sequencing was CD4+ T cells sorted from PBMCs, taken about 12 days after vaccination. The receptors derive from a man aged 50 to 60 who received an inactivated influenza vaccine.

A few counts support this clonotype. V and J are TRBV20-1 and TRBJ1-2; D may be TRBD1 (5 bases). V lost 3 bases to trimming and J lost 5 bases, with 10 bases between them. The CDR3 sequence is 12 residues long. Germline V gives CDR1 DFQATT, CDR2 SNEGSKA (reference sequence). CDR3 protein: CSASQDSYGYTF. The CDR3 nucleotides read TGCAGTGCTAGTCAAGACAGTTATGGCTACACCTTC.

The chain links TRBV25-1 to TRBJ2-1; 11 bases line up with TRBD2. CDR1 is MGHDK, CDR2 SYGVNS, per germline. This CDR3 comprises 19 residues. The J segment lost 7 bases and the V segment lost 4 bases, leaving 18 bases of the junction unmatched. CDR3 loop: CASSVAGLAGGHLGNEQFF. CDR3 DNA: TGTGCCAGCAGTGTGGCAGGGTTAGCGGGAGGGCATCTGGGGAATGAGCAGTTCTTC.

The chain is built from TRBV10-2 and TRBJ2-5; D is unresolved. In germline, CDR1 is WSHSY, CDR2 SAAADI. The CDR3 runs to 12 residues. V lost 4 bases and J 5 bases, leaving 8 bases between the germline ends. As DNA, the CDR3 is TGCGCCAGCAGTGTCATCGGGGAGACCCAGTACTTC. Translating it yields CASSVIGETQYF.

This clonotype was detected only a few times. The chain couples TRBV5-1 to TRBJ2-1; 8 bases match TRBD1. Germline trimming cut 4 bases from V and 15 bases from J; bases unmatched to any gene: 6. Germline V lookup: CDR1 SGHRS, CDR2 YFSETQ. This CDR3 is 11 amino acids long. The CDR3 sequence: CASSGGTGGFF. The CDR3 DNA follows: TGCGCCAGCAGCGGAGGGACAGGAGGGTTCTTC.

The sample holds many counts of this clonotype. The chain is built from TRBV29-1 and TRBJ2-3; 14 nucleotides line up with TRBD2. With V trimmed by 6 bases and J by 10 bases, 9 bases remained unmatched. Germline values: CDR1 SQVTM, CDR2 ANQGSEA. The CDR3 contains 14 residues. The CDR3 loop reads CSVGTSGSLSPQYF. The CDR3 coding sequence is TGCAGCGTCGGGACTAGCGGGAGCCTCTCCCCGCAGTATTTT.

This clonotype was picked up a small number of times. The chain uses TRBV6-1 and TRBJ2-3, with 9 bases aligning to TRBD2. The germline V gene has CDR1 MNHNS and CDR2 SASEGT. V gave up 6 bases and J gave up 1 base; unmatched junction bases: 5. This CDR3 contains 15 residues. CDR3 loop: CASRPSGAGTDTQYF. CDR3 nucleotide sequence: TGTGCCAGCAGACCTAGCGGGGCGGGCACAGATACGCAGTATTTT.

This sequence joins TRBV27 and TRBJ1-1; TRBD1 aligns across 7 bases. Germline lookup yields CDR1 MNHEY and CDR2 SMNVEV (reference sequence). J was trimmed by 5 bases and V by 5 bases; bases with no gene match: 8. This CDR3 has 14 residues. The CDR3 DNA reads TGTGCCAGCAGTCAGACAGGGATACGGACTGAAGCTTTCTTT. It encodes CASSQTGIRTEAFF.

In this sample, this clonotype turned up many times. V gene TRBV12-3 or TRBV12-4 combines with J gene TRBJ2-1; 8 nucleotides line up with TRBD2. V lost 3 bases to trimming and J lost 6 bases; unmatched junction nucleotides: 16. This CDR3 contains 18 residues. The CDR3 spells CASSLPFGERGITNEQFF. The CDR3 DNA reads as TGTGCCAGCAGTTTGCCTTTCGGGGAGCGGGGGATTACCAATGAGCAGTTCTTC.

There are a few counts of this clonotype. J is TRBJ2-1 and V is TRBV18; no clear D gene. V was trimmed by 6 bases and J by 5 bases, leaving 11 bases between them. The CDR3 extends over 13 amino acids. Germline V gene sequence: CDR1 KGHSH, CDR2 LQKENI. CDR3 sequence reads: CASSLNLHNEQFF. CDR3 nucleotide sequence: TGTGCCAGCTCCCTTAACTTACACAATGAGCAGTTCTTC.

This clonotype was seen a handful of times. The chain combines TRBV20-1 with TRBJ1-2, with 8 bases lining up with TRBD1. V shed 5 bases, J shed 4 bases, and the junction held 3 bases outside the gene matches. The CDR3 length is 12 residues. Germline CDR1 and CDR2: DFQATT and SNEGSKA (reference sequence). The CDR3, as DNA: TGCAGTGCTGCAGGGGGCGTCTATGGCTACACCTTC. Translating gives CSAAGGVYGYTF.

The V gene is TRBV24-1, the J gene TRBJ2-7; 9 bases align to TRBD1. The germline V gene encodes CDR1 KGHDR and CDR2 SFDVKD. This CDR3 has 13 residues. V lost 4 bases to trimming and J lost 8 bases; unmatched junction nucleotides: 5. The CDR3, as DNA: TGTGCCACCAGTGAAGGGACAGGGTTGAAGCAGTACTTC. It specifies CATSEGTGLKQYF.

The chain combines TRBV6-2 or TRBV6-3 with TRBJ2-7; no definite D call. The CDR3 length is 12 residues. Germline V gene sequence: CDR1 MNHEY, CDR2 SVGEGT. The ends were cut back, 6 bases at V and 3 bases at J, with 9 bases in the middle. The CDR3 region has the DNA TGTGCCAGCAGAACGGTAGGCTACGAGCAGTACTTC. Amino acid sequence: CASRTVGYEQYF.

Worth noting for this clonotype: Germline and junction disagree at one end, which may indicate a read error. The chain uses TRBV29-1 and TRBJ1-1, with D possibly being TRBD1 (5 bases). The CDR3 extends over 10 amino acids. Per the germline V gene, CDR1 is SQVTM and CDR2 is ANQGSEA. This chain's CDR3 is CMGVDTEAFF. The CDR3 DNA reads TGTATGGGGGTGGACACTGAAGCTTTCTTT.

This clonotype was counted at least ten times. This chain joins TRBV29-1 and TRBJ2-1; 8 positions match TRBD1. Trimming cost V 6 bases and J 2 bases; bases outside gene matches: 3. This CDR3 is built from 13 residues. Germline V gives CDR1 SQVTM, CDR2 ANQGSEA. This CDR3 reads CSVVTGAYNEQFF. The CDR3 nucleotides are TGCAGCGTAGTGACAGGGGCCTACAATGAGCAGTTCTTC.

This clonotype was seen a few times. V usage is TRBV7-2 and J usage is TRBJ2-3; TRBD2 is a possible D gene (5 bases). V lost 2 bases, J lost 1 base, and 13 bases lay in between. The CDR3 extends over 16 amino acids. The V gene's germline CDR1 is SGHTA and CDR2 FQGNSA. CDR3 sequence: CASSLFLGSGTDTQYF. The CDR3 DNA reads as TGTGCCAGCAGCTTATTCTTGGGGAGTGGCACAGATACGCAGTATTTT.

At least ten counts were recorded for this clonotype. V is TRBV5-1 and J is TRBJ2-5; 16 nucleotides line up with TRBD2. Germline CDR1 and CDR2: SGHRS and YFSETQ. The CDR3 is 16 residues long. With V trimmed by 4 bases and J by 2 bases, 2 bases remained unmatched. CDR3 residues: CASSAGLAGGQETQYF. The CDR3 DNA sequence: TGCGCCAGCAGCGCGGGACTAGCGGGGGGGCAAGAGACCCAGTACTTC.

At least ten counts were recorded for this clonotype. The CDR3: CASSQDPGSYEQYF. Here the CDR3 DNA reads TGCGCCAGCAGCCAAGATCCGGGCAGCTACGAGCAGTACTTC. The genes are TRBV4-3 and TRBJ2-7; D is unresolved. Germline V gene sequence: CDR1 LGHNA, CDR2 YSLEER. The CDR3 totals 14 residues. Trimming left V 0 bases short and J 3 bases short, with 9 bases between.

This clonotype was seen only a few times. V is TRBV10-3 and J is TRBJ2-3; TRBD1 is a possible D gene (5 bases). V was pared by 7 bases and J by 0 bases, with 8 bases between. Germline assignment: CDR1 ENHRY and CDR2 SYGVKD. The CDR3 runs 13 residues. Here the CDR3 reads CAITQESTDTQYF. The CDR3 DNA sequence: TGTGCCATCACACAGGAGAGCACAGATACGCAGTATTTT.

The J gene is TRBJ1-5, the V gene TRBV4-3, with D possibly TRBD1 on 5 matching bases. The V end was cut by 4 bases, the J end by 7 bases, with 11 bases between. CDR3 length: 13 amino acids. The germline CDR1 and CDR2 sequences are LGHNA and YSLEER. CDR3 nucleotides: TGCGCCAGCAGCCCAATAGACAGCCAGCCCCAGCATTTT. This encodes CASSPIDSQPQHF.

This clonotype was counted a few times. The chain combines TRBV5-5 with TRBJ1-5, with no clear D. Deletions cut 4 bases from V and 7 bases from J, with 18 bases between. Per germline, CDR1 SGHKS and CDR2 YYEKEE (reference sequence). The CDR3 length is 15 residues. DNA of the CDR3: TGTGCCAGCAGCCCCTCTGGAGGTCCCGGCCAGCCCCAGCATTTT. Its protein product is CASSPSGGPGQPQHF.

This clonotype was counted many times. V is TRBV12-3 or TRBV12-4 and J is TRBJ2-1; TRBD2 matches 7 bases. After removal of 6 bases from V and 9 bases from J, the junction contained 11 bases not matched to a gene. The CDR3 totals 14 residues. The CDR3 DNA follows: TGTGCCAGCAGGTTCTCCAGCGGGGCGGGTGAGCAGTTCTTC. Translating gives CASRFSSGAGEQFF.

The chain combines TRBV5-1 with TRBJ2-5, with D perhaps TRBD1 or TRBD2 (5 bases each). V gave up 1 base and J gave up 2 bases, with 9 bases separating them. CDR3 size: 14 residues. CDR1 is SGHRS and CDR2 is YFSETQ in the germline V gene. The CDR3 spells CASSLLGVQETQYF. CDR3 in DNA: TGCGCCAGCAGCTTGTTGGGGGTACAAGAGACCCAGTACTTC.

This clonotype was found a few times. V is TRBV4-3 and J is TRBJ2-3; no clear D. This CDR3 contains 15 residues. Germline V gene data show CDR1 as LGHNA and CDR2 as YSLEER. With 0 bases removed from V and 2 bases from J, the gap between germline ends came to 9 bases. The DNA of the CDR3 is TGCGCCAGCAGCCAAGATCTGGGGTACACAGATACGCAGTATTTT. Protein product: CASSQDLGYTDTQYF.